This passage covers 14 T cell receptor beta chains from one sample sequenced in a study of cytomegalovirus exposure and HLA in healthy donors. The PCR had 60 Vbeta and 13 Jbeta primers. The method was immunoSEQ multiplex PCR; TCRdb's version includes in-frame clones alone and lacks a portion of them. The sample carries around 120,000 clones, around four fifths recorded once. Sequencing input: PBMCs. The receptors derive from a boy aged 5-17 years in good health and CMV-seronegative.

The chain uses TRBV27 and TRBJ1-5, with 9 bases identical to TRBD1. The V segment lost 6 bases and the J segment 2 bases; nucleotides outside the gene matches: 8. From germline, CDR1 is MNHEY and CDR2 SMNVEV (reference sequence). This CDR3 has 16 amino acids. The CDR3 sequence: CASRKSQGARNQPQHF. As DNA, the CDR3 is TGTGCCAGCAGAAAGTCACAGGGGGCCCGCAATCAGCCCCAGCATTTT.

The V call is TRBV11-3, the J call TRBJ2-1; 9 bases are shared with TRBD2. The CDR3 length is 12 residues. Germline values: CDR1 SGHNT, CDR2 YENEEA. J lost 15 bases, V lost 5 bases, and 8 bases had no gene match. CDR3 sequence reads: CASSPHSGSSFF. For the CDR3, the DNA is TGTGCCAGCAGCCCACATAGCGGGAGCTCGTTCTTC.

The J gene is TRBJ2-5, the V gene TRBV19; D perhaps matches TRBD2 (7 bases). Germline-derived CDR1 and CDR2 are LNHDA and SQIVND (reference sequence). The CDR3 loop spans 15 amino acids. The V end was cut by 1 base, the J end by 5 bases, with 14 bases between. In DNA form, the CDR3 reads TGTGCCAGTAGTATAGGAACAGGGAGGGGTGAGACCCAGTACTTC. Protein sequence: CASSIGTGRGETQYF.

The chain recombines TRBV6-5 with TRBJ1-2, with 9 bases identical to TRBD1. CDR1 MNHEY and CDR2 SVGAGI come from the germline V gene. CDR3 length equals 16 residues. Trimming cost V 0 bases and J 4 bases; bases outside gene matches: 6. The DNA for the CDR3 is TGTGCCAGCAGTTACTCCACAGGGGGCGAGGGCTATGGCTACACCTTC. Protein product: CASSYSTGGEGYGYTF.

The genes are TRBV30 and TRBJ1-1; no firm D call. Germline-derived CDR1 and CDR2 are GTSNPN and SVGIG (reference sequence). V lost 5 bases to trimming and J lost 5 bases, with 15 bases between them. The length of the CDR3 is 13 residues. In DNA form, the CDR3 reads TGTGCCTGGGGAGGGAGACGCGGGACTGAAGCTTTCTTT. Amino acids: CAWGGRRGTEAFF.

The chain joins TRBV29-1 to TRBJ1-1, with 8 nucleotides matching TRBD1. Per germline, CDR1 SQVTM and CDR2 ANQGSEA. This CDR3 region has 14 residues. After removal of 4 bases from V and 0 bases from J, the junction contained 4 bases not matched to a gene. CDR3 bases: TGCAGCGTTGCAGGGGGCGAGGTGAACACTGAAGCTTTCTTT. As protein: CSVAGGEVNTEAFF.

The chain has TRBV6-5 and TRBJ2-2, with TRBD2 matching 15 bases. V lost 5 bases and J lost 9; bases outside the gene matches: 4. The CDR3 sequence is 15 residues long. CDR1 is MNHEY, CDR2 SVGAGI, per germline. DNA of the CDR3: TGTGCCAGCAGTCCGGGACTAGCGGGAGGCCGGGAGCTGTTTTTT. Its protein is CASSPGLAGGRELFF.

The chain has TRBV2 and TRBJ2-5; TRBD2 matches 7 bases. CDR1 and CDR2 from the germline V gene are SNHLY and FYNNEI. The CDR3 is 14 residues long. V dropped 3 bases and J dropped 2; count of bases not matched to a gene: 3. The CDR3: CASSEASGQETQYF. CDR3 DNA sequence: TGTGCCAGCAGTGAGGCTAGCGGACAAGAGACCCAGTACTTC.

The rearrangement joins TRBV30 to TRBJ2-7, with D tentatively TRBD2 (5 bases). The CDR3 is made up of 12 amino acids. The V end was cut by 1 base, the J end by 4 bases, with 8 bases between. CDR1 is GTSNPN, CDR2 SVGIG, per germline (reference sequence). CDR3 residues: CAWSGSGYEQYF. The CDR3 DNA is TGTGCCTGGAGTGGGAGCGGTTACGAGCAGTACTTC.

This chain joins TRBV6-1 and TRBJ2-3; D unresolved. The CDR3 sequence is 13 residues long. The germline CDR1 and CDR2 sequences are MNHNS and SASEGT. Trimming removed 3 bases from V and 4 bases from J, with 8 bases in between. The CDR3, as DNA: TGTGCCAGCAGTGACCTAGTTGCAGATACGCAGTATTTT. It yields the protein CASSDLVADTQYF.

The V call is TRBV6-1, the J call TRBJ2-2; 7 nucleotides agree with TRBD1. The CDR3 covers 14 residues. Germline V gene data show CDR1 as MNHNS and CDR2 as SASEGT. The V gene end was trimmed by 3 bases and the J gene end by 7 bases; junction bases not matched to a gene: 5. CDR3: CASSEARGSGELFF. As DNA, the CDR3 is TGTGCCAGCAGTGAGGCCAGGGGGAGCGGGGAGCTGTTTTTT.

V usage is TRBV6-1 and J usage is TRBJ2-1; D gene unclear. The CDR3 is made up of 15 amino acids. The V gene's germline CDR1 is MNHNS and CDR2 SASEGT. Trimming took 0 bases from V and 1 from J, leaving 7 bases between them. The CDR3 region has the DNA TGTGCCAGCAGTGAAGCCCAACAATCCTACAATGAGCAGTTCTTC. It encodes CASSEAQQSYNEQFF.

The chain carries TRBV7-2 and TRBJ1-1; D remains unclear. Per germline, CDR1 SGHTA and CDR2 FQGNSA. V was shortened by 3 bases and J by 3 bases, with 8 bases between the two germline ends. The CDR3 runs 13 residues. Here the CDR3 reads CASSFSIDTEAFF. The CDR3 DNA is TGTGCCAGCAGCTTCTCTATTGACACTGAAGCTTTCTTT. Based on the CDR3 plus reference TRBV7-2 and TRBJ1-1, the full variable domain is GAGVSQSPSNKVTEKGKDVELRCDPISGHTALYWYRQSLGQGLEFLIYFQGNSAPDKSGLPSDRFSAERTGGSVSTLTIQRTQQEDSAVYLCASSFSIDTEAFFGQGTRLTVV.

The CDR3 protein is CASSFGQRNQPQHF. The CDR3 bases are TGTGCCAGCAGCTTTGGACAGCGAAATCAGCCCCAGCATTTT. V gene TRBV5-6 combines with J gene TRBJ1-5; tentatively, D is TRBD1 (6 bases). CDR1 is SGHDT and CDR2 is YYEEEE in the germline V gene. The CDR3 contains 14 residues. V was pared by 2 bases and J by 4 bases, with 10 bases between.